The clone carrying this T cell receptor beta chain was observed a few times. The data stem from a study of shared clonotypes between healthy human individuals. Study background: Used for every donor were three CD4 naive, three CD4 memory, two CD8 naive and one CD8 memory plate.

Authors' methods: Filtering was not the same, since immunoSEQ gave junction-only sequences without quality scores. Profiled with immunoSEQ multiplex PCR; TCRdb holds only in-frame clones, not every one. From that table come the V and J calls and clone size; the DNA was used to work out D and trimming. The table lists some 1,100,000 clones, approximately 80% of them singletons. V was pared by 2 bases and J by 2 bases, with 11 bases between. Germline CDR1 reads SGHRS; CDR2 reads YFSETQ. The CDR3 covers 15 residues. The clonotype was recovered from a young man in good health. Some clones in this sample may be carry-over from other donors' samples. The chain is built from TRBV5-1 and TRBJ1-5; D is undetermined. The sequenced sample was memory CD4+ T cells from PBMCs. Subset reported: CD45RA-negative fraction. The CDR3 sequence is CASSLSGIGNQPQHF. Here the CDR3 DNA reads TGCGCCAGCAGCTTATCGGGAATAGGCAATCAGCCCCAGCATTTT.